This T cell receptor beta chain was sequenced for a study of blood T cell repertoires in COVID-19. Looking at the study overall: COVID-19 samples collected from the United States, Italy and Spain covered acute and convalescent phases. PBMCs, B-cell-depleted T cells, or T cells were the source of the cDNA or gDNA that made up the material.

Germline values: CDR1 SNHLY, CDR2 FYNNEI. V lost 6 bases and J lost 5; bases outside the gene matches: 11. The CDR3 totals 15 residues. In the source study's methods: Quantification of nucleated cells was approximated via reference gene primer amplification. Method: immunoSEQ multiplex PCR; TCRdb's copy keeps in-frame clones and lacks some. V, J and clone size derive from that table, while D and trimming were established from the DNA sequence. The sample yields about 200,000 clones, 88% seen once. The chain joins TRBV2 to TRBJ2-5; 8 bases agree with TRBD2. This receptor was taken from a man aged 18 to 30 with active or convalescent COVID-19. The sample taken for sequencing was peripheral blood. The CDR3: CASRRGSGGQETQYF. In DNA, the CDR3 is TGTGCCAGCAGGAGGGGGAGCGGGGGCCAGGAGACCCAGTACTTC.